These 22 T cell receptor beta chains were sequenced from one sample in a study of CD8 T cells in Susac syndrome. Random hexamers were used to reverse transcribe the RNA input (about 0.5 to 1 ug). One entry per CDR3 protein results from TCRdb running MiXCR on the immunoSEQ multiplex PCR reads. The sample yields 130,000 to 150,000 distinct CDR3 sequences, 90% to 97% seen once. The sequenced material came from CD4+ T cells from PBMCs. Receptor source: a human donor with Susac syndrome.

The CDR3 DNA follows: TGTGCCAGCAGTGACCAAATCAGGGATGATGAACAGCCCCAGCATTTT. Translating gives CASSDQIRDDEQPQHF. The chain recombines TRBV25-1 with TRBJ1-5; tentative D call: TRBD1 (5 bases). The germline CDR1 and CDR2 sequences are MGHDK and SYGVNS. Between the trimmed V and J ends, which lost 3 bases and 7 bases, there was a span of 19 bases. The CDR3 covers 16 residues.

The CDR3 DNA reads TGTGCCAGCTCACCACAGGGGTTGGTCAAAAACATTCAGTACTTC. Translating it yields CASSPQGLVKNIQYF. V is TRBV18 and J is TRBJ2-4, with D possibly matching TRBD1 (5 bases). This CDR3 contains 15 residues. Germline CDR1 is KGHSH and CDR2 is LQKENI. V lost 1 base and J 3 bases, leaving 10 bases between the germline ends.

This chain connects TRBV12-3 or TRBV12-4 to TRBJ2-3, with D perhaps given as TRBD1 or TRBD2 (5 bases each). Trimming removed 3 bases from V and 0 bases from J, with 13 bases in between. The CDR3 spans 16 residues. The CDR3 loop is CASSFGDVSSTDTQYF. In DNA, the CDR3 is TGTGCCAGCAGTTTCGGGGACGTATCTAGCACAGATACGCAGTATTTT.

This rearrangement joins TRBV15 to TRBJ2-1; D is possibly TRBD2 (5 bases). The germline V gene encodes CDR1 LNHNV and CDR2 YYDKDF (reference sequence). The ends were cut back, 1 base at V and 6 bases at J, with 16 bases in the middle. This CDR3 has 16 residues. CDR3 nucleotide sequence: TGTGCCACCAGCAGAGGATCGGCGGGCACCGGCAATGAGCAGTTCTTC. Protein product: CATSRGSAGTGNEQFF.

In DNA form, the CDR3 reads TGCAGCGTTGAGAGACGGACGAACACCGGGGAGCTGTTTTTT. It yields the protein CSVERRTNTGELFF. This rearrangement joins TRBV29-1 to TRBJ2-2; D is uncertain. This CDR3 comprises 14 residues. Germline V gene data show CDR1 as SQVTM and CDR2 as ANQGSEA. Between the trimmed V and J ends, which lost 3 bases and 0 bases, there was a span of 8 bases.

The chain links TRBV9 to TRBJ1-1; D remains unclear. The CDR3 is 14 amino acids. Germline CDR1 is SGDLS and CDR2 is YYNGEE. Trimming took off 0 bases at V and 0 bases at J, with 6 bases between the two ends. The CDR3 DNA reads TGTGCCAGCAGCGTAGAGAGCATGAACACTGAAGCTTTCTTT. Translating gives CASSVESMNTEAFF.

V is TRBV3-1 and J is TRBJ2-7, with a possible D match to TRBD1 (6 bases). Germline CDR1 is LGHDT and CDR2 is YNNKEL (reference sequence). This CDR3 comprises 15 residues. V was trimmed by 0 bases and J by 0 bases, leaving 9 bases between them. Written as DNA, the CDR3 is TGTGCCAGCAGCCAAGACAGGGGCAACTCCTACGAGCAGTACTTC. Amino acids: CASSQDRGNSYEQYF.

The chain has TRBV29-1 and TRBJ2-1, with 8 bases lining up with TRBD2. The germline V gene has CDR1 SQVTM and CDR2 ANQGSEA. The CDR3 is 13 amino acids. V lost 7 bases to trimming and J lost 10 bases; unmatched junction nucleotides: 12. CDR3 sequence reads: CSAGVVRGGEQFF. CDR3 nucleotides: TGCAGCGCCGGTGTCGTCCGGGGGGGGGAGCAGTTCTTC.

This clonotype was observed a single time. The V call is TRBV25-1, the J call TRBJ2-1; 7 bases fit TRBD1. Germline V gives CDR1 MGHDK, CDR2 SYGVNS. After removal of 5 bases from V and 4 bases from J, the junction contained 11 bases not matched to a gene. CDR3 length: 16 residues. In DNA, the CDR3 is TGTGCCAGCAGTAGAGAGGGGGCCCGACTTTACAATGAGCAGTTCTTC. Encoded protein: CASSREGARLYNEQFF. Full variable domain (outside the CDR3, taken from reference TRBV25-1 and TRBJ2-1): EADIYQTPRYLVIGTGKKITLECSQTMGHDKMYWYQQDPGMELHLIHYSYGVNSTEKGDLSSESTVSRIRTEHFPLTLESARPSHTSQYLCASSREGARLYNEQFFGPGTRLTVL.

The V call is TRBV29-1, the J call TRBJ2-7; a weak D match, TRBD1 (6 bases). V lost 4 bases to trimming and J lost 5 bases, with 15 bases between them. The CDR3 extends over 13 amino acids. Germline V gene lookup returns CDR1 SQVTM and CDR2 ANQGSEA. The CDR3 loop reads CSVGGQWRNEQYF. CDR3 DNA sequence: TGCAGCGTTGGAGGACAGTGGCGGAACGAGCAGTACTTC.

The chain links TRBV5-1 to TRBJ1-2; the D gene is possibly TRBD1 (5 bases). Per the germline V gene, CDR1 is SGHRS and CDR2 is YFSETQ. With 1 base removed from V and 5 bases from J, the gap between germline ends came to 12 bases. This CDR3 region has 14 residues. The CDR3 DNA reads as TGCGCCAGCAGCTTGCACGGGGCCCATTATGGCTACACCTTC. Residues: CASSLHGAHYGYTF.

V is TRBV20-1 and J is TRBJ2-7, with D hard to call. Trimming cost V 1 base and J 5 bases, with 12 bases left between them. CDR1 is DFQATT and CDR2 is SNEGSKA in the germline V gene (reference sequence). The CDR3 is made up of 13 amino acids. The CDR3 region has the DNA TGCAGTGCTAGAGTCCCTTCTACGAACGAGCAGTACTTC. Its translation is CSARVPSTNEQYF.

The V and J genes are TRBV20-1 and TRBJ1-5; D gene uncertain. Trimming cost V 3 bases and J 3 bases, with 18 bases left between them. The germline V gene has CDR1 DFQATT and CDR2 SNEGSKA (reference sequence). The CDR3 has 16 amino acids. CDR3 sequence: CSASPGSPTSNQPQHF. Written as DNA, the CDR3 is TGCAGTGCTAGTCCCGGCAGCCCAACGTCCAATCAGCCCCAGCATTTT.

A few counts support this clonotype. The gene calls are TRBV18 and TRBJ2-7, with 11 positions matching TRBD1. Looked up from germline, CDR1 is KGHSH and CDR2 is LQKENI. With V trimmed by 3 bases and J by 6 bases, 7 bases remained unmatched. This CDR3 has 15 amino acids. CDR3 bases: TGTGCCAGCTCACCCCGGACAGGGGGCGAATCCGAGCAGTACTTC. Translated, it gives CASSPRTGGESEQYF.

This sequence joins TRBV12-5 and TRBJ2-7, with 7 positions matching TRBD2. CDR3 size: 12 residues. V lost 6 bases and J lost 6; bases outside the gene matches: 5. CDR1 is LGHNT and CDR2 is FRNRAP in the germline V gene. The CDR3, as DNA: TGTGCTAGTGGAATGACTAGCTCCGAGCAGTACTTC. It translates to CASGMTSSEQYF.

This clonotype was counted a few times. The CDR3 spells CASSLLTYEQYF. The CDR3, as DNA: TGTGCCAGCAGTCTATTGACCTACGAGCAGTACTTC. This chain joins TRBV28 and TRBJ2-7; D ambiguous. V shed 5 bases and J shed 2 bases, with 7 bases lying between them. This CDR3 has 12 amino acids. Germline assignment: CDR1 MDHEN and CDR2 SYDVKM.

This clonotype was seen just once. CDR3 nucleotide sequence: TGTGCCAGCAGCTTCCACGGACTAGCGGAGAAAGAGACCCAGTACTTC. It yields the protein CASSFHGLAEKETQYF. This chain uses TRBV7-9 with TRBJ2-5, with 10 bases lining up with TRBD2. CDR1 and CDR2 (germline): SEHNR, FQNEAQ (reference sequence). The CDR3 is 16 residues long. Trimming took 3 bases from V and 3 from J; bases not matched to a gene: 7.

The V call is TRBV6-5, the J call TRBJ2-1, with D maybe TRBD1 (5 bases). The CDR3 length is 12 residues. The V and J ends lost 5 bases and 12 bases respectively, with 14 bases between them. Germline V CDR1 and CDR2: MNHEY, SVGAGI. Here the CDR3 DNA reads TGTGCCAGCAGTCGCCAGGGTTTGGGGCAGTTCTTC. It codes for CASSRQGLGQFF.

The V gene is TRBV19, the J gene TRBJ2-1; no clear D. V was shortened by 7 bases and J by 9 bases, with 16 bases between the two germline ends. The V gene's germline CDR1 is LNHDA and CDR2 SQIVND (reference sequence). CDR3 length: 13 amino acids. The CDR3 sequence is CASTSGLHSEQFF. CDR3 DNA: TGTGCCAGTACCTCCGGGCTTCATAGTGAGCAGTTCTTC.

The V gene is TRBV28, the J gene TRBJ2-5; D not certain. This CDR3 region has 13 residues. The germline gives CDR1 MDHEN, CDR2 SYDVKM. V was pared by 4 bases and J by 5 bases, with 11 bases between. The CDR3 nucleotides read TGTGCCAGCAGTTATAGCCTAGGGGAGACCCAGTACTTC. Translated: CASSYSLGETQYF.

The chain uses TRBV2 and TRBJ1-5; D unclear. V was shortened by 3 bases and J by 0 bases, with 6 bases between the two germline ends. Germline assignment: CDR1 SNHLY and CDR2 FYNNEI. The CDR3 spans 14 residues. The CDR3 sequence: CASSDGLSNQPQHF. The CDR3 nucleotides read TGTGCCAGCAGTGACGGTCTTAGCAATCAGCCCCAGCATTTT.

The DNA for the CDR3 is TGTGCCACCAGCGGCGGGGGCACCGGGGAGCTGTTTTTT. As protein: CATSGGGTGELFF. This sequence joins TRBV24-1 and TRBJ2-2; 7 bases map to TRBD2. Germline V gene sequence: CDR1 KGHDR, CDR2 SFDVKD. V was pared by 7 bases and J by 4 bases, with 2 bases of the junction left unmatched. The CDR3 spans 13 residues.